The next 31 T cell receptor beta chains were all read from a single sample in a study of cytomegalovirus exposure and HLA in healthy donors. This PCR relied on a set of 60 Vbeta primers and 13 Jbeta primers. Data came from immunoSEQ multiplex PCR; TCRdb stores just in-frame clones and leaves some out. The table lists tens of thousands of clones, roughly 67% of them singletons, with 4.5% to 5.5% in the top ten. Sequenced material: PBMCs. The receptors stem from a man between 45 and 60 years old in good health and CMV-seronegative.

The J gene is TRBJ2-5, the V gene TRBV5-6, with D tentatively TRBD1 (6 bases). Germline V CDR1 and CDR2: SGHDT, YYEEEE. Deletions cut 0 bases from V and 0 bases from J, with 6 bases between. CDR3 length equals 14 residues. CDR3 in amino acids: CASSLAGDQETQYF. The CDR3 DNA follows: TGTGCCAGCAGCTTGGCAGGGGACCAAGAGACCCAGTACTTC. Looking up the rest from reference TRBV5-6 and TRBJ2-5 gives the full variable domain: DAGVTQSPTHLIKTRGQQVTLRCSPKSGHDTVSWYQQALGQGPQFIFQYYEEEERQRGNFPDRFSGHQFPNYSSELNVNALLLGDSALYLCASSLAGDQETQYFGPGTRLLVL.

The genes are TRBV19 and TRBJ2-2; 12 bases match TRBD2. The CDR3 is 15 residues long. V lost 8 bases, J lost 5 bases, and 6 bases stayed unmatched. From germline, CDR1 is LNHDA and CDR2 SQIVND (reference sequence). CDR3 amino acids: CASRLAGARTGELFF. The DNA of the CDR3 is TGTGCCAGTCGACTAGCGGGGGCCCGGACCGGGGAGCTGTTTTTT.

CDR3 loop: CASSLEGVSTDTQYF. The CDR3 region has the DNA TGCGCCAGCAGCTTGGAAGGGGTGAGCACAGATACGCAGTATTTT. The rearrangement joins TRBV5-1 to TRBJ2-3; tentative D call: TRBD1 (5 bases). Per the germline V gene, CDR1 is SGHRS and CDR2 is YFSETQ. V lost 0 bases to trimming and J lost 0 bases, with 8 bases between them. The CDR3 extends over 15 amino acids.

The rearrangement links TRBV7-9 to TRBJ2-3; the D gene is possibly TRBD2 (5 bases). V was cut by 3 bases and J by 4 bases, with 14 bases left in between. Germline lookup yields CDR1 SEHNR and CDR2 FQNEAQ (reference sequence). The CDR3 runs 15 residues. CDR3 sequence (DNA): TGTGCCAGCAGCTTGGACTGGCTTCGGTCAGATACGCAGTATTTT. It is translated as CASSLDWLRSDTQYF. Using reference TRBV7-9 and TRBJ2-3 for the parts outside the CDR3, the full variable domain is DTGVSQNPRHKITKRGQNVTFRCDPISEHNRLYWYRQTLGQGPEFLTYFQNEAQLEKSRLLSDRFSAERPKGSFSTLEIQRTEQGDSAMYLCASSLDWLRSDTQYFGPGTRLTVL.

The chain carries TRBV6-5 and TRBJ1-2, with a possible D match to TRBD1 (5 bases). V dropped 6 bases and J dropped 8 bases, with 16 bases sitting between them. From germline, CDR1 is MNHEY and CDR2 SVGAGI. The CDR3 is made up of 13 amino acids. CDR3 in amino acids: CASSLLGAGGYTF. DNA for the CDR3: TGTGCCAGCAGCCTTCTTGGGGCAGGGGGCTACACCTTC.

This clone has more than one count but fewer than ten. V usage is TRBV25-1 and J usage is TRBJ1-2; 7 bases fit TRBD1. Germline V lookup: CDR1 MGHDK, CDR2 SYGVNS. J lost 8 bases, V lost 8 bases, and 11 bases had no gene match. The CDR3 consists of 13 residues. The CDR3: CASRTPTGDGYTF. CDR3 bases: TGTGCCAGCCGCACACCCACAGGGGACGGCTACACCTTC.

This clone has a single count. The chain uses TRBV27 and TRBJ2-7; TRBD1 might be the D (6 bases). The germline CDR1 and CDR2 sequences are MNHEY and SMNVEV (reference sequence). The CDR3 contains 16 residues. The germline V and J ends were trimmed by 5 bases and 0 bases, with 17 bases remaining between them. The CDR3, as DNA: TGTGCCAGCAGTGACTTGGGACAAGCTAACTCCTACGAGCAGTACTTC. As protein: CASSDLGQANSYEQYF.

This clone was observed a handful of times. The rearrangement links TRBV5-4 to TRBJ2-5, with no clear D. V was shortened by 6 bases and J by 2 bases, with 14 bases between the two germline ends. CDR1 is SGHNT and CDR2 is YYREEE in the germline V gene (reference sequence). The CDR3 loop spans 14 amino acids. The CDR3 nucleotides read TGTGCCAGCAACCCGACTCTCAGTCAAGAGACCCAGTACTTC. This sequence encodes CASNPTLSQETQYF.

This chain connects TRBV19 to TRBJ1-2; no clear D. The CDR3 consists of 16 residues. V shed 4 bases and J shed 2 bases, with 17 bases lying between them. Germline CDR1 and CDR2: LNHDA and SQIVND (reference sequence). CDR3 DNA: TGTGCCAGTAGTAAGTCTGAAGGGCGGAGGAACTATGGCTACACCTTC. Translated: CASSKSEGRRNYGYTF.

The rearrangement uses TRBV7-9 and TRBJ2-7, with D tentatively TRBD2 (5 bases). CDR3 length: 12 amino acids. Germline V lookup: CDR1 SEHNR, CDR2 FQNEAQ (reference sequence). The V and J ends lost 3 bases and 7 bases respectively, with 10 bases between them. The CDR3 coding sequence is TGTGCCAGCAGCTTTGCCGGGGATGAGCAGTACTTC. It is translated as CASSFAGDEQYF.

The genes are TRBV5-4 and TRBJ2-5; 9 bases are a match to TRBD1. Germline lookup yields CDR1 SGHNT and CDR2 YYREEE (reference sequence). Germline trimming cut 4 bases from V and 4 bases from J; bases unmatched to any gene: 5. The CDR3 runs 14 residues. The CDR3 loop is CASSIQGAGETQYF. In DNA form, the CDR3 reads TGTGCCAGCAGCATACAGGGGGCCGGAGAGACCCAGTACTTC.

Points on this clone: Compared with germline, one end of the junction differs, possibly owing to a read error. The chain uses TRBV7-7 and TRBJ2-5; a possible D gene is TRBD2 (5 bases). CDR1 is SSHAT, CDR2 FNYEAQ, per germline (reference sequence). The CDR3 is made up of 13 amino acids. The CDR3, as DNA: TGTGCTAGCAGCTCGGGGTTGAAGGAGACCCAGTACTTC. Protein product: CASSSGLKETQYF.

The chain couples TRBV5-1 to TRBJ2-7; 11 bases agree with TRBD2. Unmatched junction bases numbered 13, after V lost 8 bases and J lost 0 bases. The CDR3 is made up of 17 amino acids. CDR1 is SGHRS and CDR2 is YFSETQ in the germline V gene. The CDR3 sequence: CASKTSGGLSISYEQYF. The CDR3, as DNA: TGCGCCAGTAAAACTAGCGGGGGCCTTTCAATCTCCTACGAGCAGTACTTC.

The chain employs TRBV5-4 and TRBJ2-7; TRBD1 matches at 7 bases. This CDR3 region has 16 residues. Unmatched junction bases numbered 7, after V lost 1 base and J lost 0 bases. Germline V CDR1 and CDR2: SGHNT, YYREEE (reference sequence). CDR3 nucleotides: TGTGCCAGCAGCTTGCCTGGACAGGATAGCTCCTACGAGCAGTACTTC. It codes for CASSLPGQDSSYEQYF.

The chain joins TRBV5-6 to TRBJ2-1; 7 bases agree with TRBD1. The CDR3 loop spans 16 amino acids. V lost 1 base, J lost 6 bases, and 10 bases stayed unmatched. Germline CDR1 is SGHDT and CDR2 is YYEEEE. CDR3 bases: TGTGCCAGCAGCTTGTTCGGACAGGATTCTCTCAATGAGCAGTTCTTC. It specifies CASSLFGQDSLNEQFF. The full variable domain, with the rest looked up from reference TRBV5-6 and TRBJ2-1, is DAGVTQSPTHLIKTRGQQVTLRCSPKSGHDTVSWYQQALGQGPQFIFQYYEEEERQRGNFPDRFSGHQFPNYSSELNVNALLLGDSALYLCASSLFGQDSLNEQFFGPGTRLTVL.

This clone turned up a few times. The chain links TRBV7-2 to TRBJ1-2; 11 nucleotides align to TRBD1. This CDR3 is 14 amino acids long. Germline V gene lookup returns CDR1 SGHTA and CDR2 FQGNSA. V was pared by 5 bases and J by 8 bases, with 7 bases of the junction left unmatched. CDR3 bases: TGTGCCAGCAGCGAGACCGGGACAGGGGGAGGCTACACCTTC. It is translated as CASSETGTGGGYTF.

The rearrangement uses TRBV10-1 and TRBJ2-7; weak D call: TRBD2 (5 bases). V lost 2 bases, J lost 0 bases, and 5 bases lay in between. Looked up from germline, CDR1 is WNHNN and CDR2 is SYGVQD (reference sequence). CDR3 length: 13 residues. The CDR3 DNA reads as TGCGCCAGCAGTGAGGGGAGCTCCTACGAGCAGTACTTC. The encoded protein is CASSEGSSYEQYF.

This chain uses TRBV5-1 with TRBJ2-5, with 8 bases that match TRBD2. The junction had 2 bases not matched to a gene; V was cut back by 3 bases and J by 1 base. The CDR3 contains 14 residues. Per the germline V gene, CDR1 is SGHRS and CDR2 is YFSETQ. Written as DNA, the CDR3 is TGCGCCAGCAGCTCCGGGACTAGCCAAGAGACCCAGTACTTC. Protein product: CASSSGTSQETQYF.

The chain recombines TRBV19 with TRBJ2-7, with 9 nucleotides matching TRBD2. The CDR3 is made up of 15 amino acids. J was trimmed by 7 bases and V by 3 bases; bases with no gene match: 10. In germline, CDR1 is LNHDA, CDR2 SQIVND (reference sequence). CDR3 residues: CASSMAGGQAGEQYF. The CDR3 DNA reads as TGTGCCAGTAGTATGGCGGGGGGGCAGGCTGGGGAGCAGTACTTC.

V gene TRBV27 combines with J gene TRBJ2-7; a weak D match, TRBD2 (6 bases). CDR1 and CDR2 (germline): MNHEY, SMNVEV (reference sequence). This CDR3 region has 13 residues. The V end lost 3 bases, the J end lost 4 bases, and 10 bases lay between the germline ends. The CDR3 DNA sequence: TGTGCCAGCAGTTTGGCAGGGAGGTACGAGCAGTACTTC. Protein: CASSLAGRYEQYF.

The rearrangement joins TRBV7-8 to TRBJ2-5, with 9 nucleotides matching TRBD1. CDR3 length: 15 amino acids. Trimming took 5 bases from V and 4 from J; bases not matched to a gene: 8. Germline V gives CDR1 SGHVS, CDR2 FQNEAQ. The CDR3 DNA reads as TGTGCCAGCAGCGAAGGGACAGGGAATTTAGAGACCCAGTACTTC. As protein: CASSEGTGNLETQYF.

This chain connects TRBV7-9 to TRBJ2-2; D is undetermined. The CDR3 covers 13 residues. The V end was cut by 4 bases, the J end by 6 bases, with 9 bases between. Germline loops: CDR1 SEHNR, CDR2 FQNEAQ (reference sequence). The CDR3 region has the DNA TGTGCCAGCAGCTCCCCAGGTCCCGGGGAGCTGTTTTTT. Translated, it gives CASSSPGPGELFF.

This clone rates as medium-sized (0.01 to 0.1%). The V and J genes are TRBV7-9 and TRBJ1-1, with D perhaps matching TRBD1 (6 bases). Trimming removed 5 bases from V and 1 base from J, with 11 bases in between. CDR1 SEHNR and CDR2 FQNEAQ come from the germline V gene (reference sequence). CDR3 length: 14 amino acids. This CDR3 is CASSLRGSNTEAFF. The CDR3 DNA sequence: TGTGCCAGCAGCCTCAGGGGATCGAACACTGAAGCTTTCTTT.

This sequence joins TRBV9 and TRBJ2-3; TRBD1 agrees at 8 bases. The CDR3 sequence is 16 residues long. Per the germline V gene, CDR1 is SGDLS and CDR2 is YYNGEE. Unmatched junction bases numbered 7, after V lost 3 bases and J lost 1 base. This CDR3 is CASSGTGTTGTDTQYF. The CDR3 DNA sequence: TGTGCCAGCAGCGGGACAGGGACCACTGGCACAGATACGCAGTATTTT. Combining the CDR3 with reference TRBV9 and TRBJ2-3 gives the whole variable domain DSGVTQTPKHLITATGQRVTLRCSPRSGDLSVYWYQQSLDQGLQFLIQYYNGEERAKGNILERFSAQQFPDLHSELNLSSLELGDSALYFCASSGTGTTGTDTQYFGPGTRLTVL.

The chain joins TRBV10-3 to TRBJ1-1; D may be TRBD1 (5 bases). The CDR3 has 15 residues. Trimming removed 7 bases at V and 1 base at J, with 16 bases between. From germline, CDR1 is ENHRY and CDR2 SYGVKD. Here the CDR3 reads CAIKGRDGKNTEAFF. The CDR3 nucleotides read TGTGCCATCAAGGGCAGGGATGGCAAGAACACTGAAGCTTTCTTT.

The chain employs TRBV18 and TRBJ1-1; a possible D gene is TRBD1 (6 bases). The CDR3 sequence is 12 residues long. Germline CDR1 is KGHSH and CDR2 is LQKENI. V gave up 3 bases and J gave up 7 bases, with 9 bases separating them. CDR3: CASSPGAFEAFF. Written as DNA, the CDR3 is TGTGCCAGCTCACCGGGGGCCTTTGAAGCTTTCTTT.

In regard to this clone: A read error may be the cause here, since a much bigger clone is one base away. J is TRBJ2-7 and V is TRBV6-5, with 8 positions matching TRBD2. Germline loops: CDR1 MNHEY, CDR2 SVGAGI. The junction had 1 base not matched to a gene; V was cut back by 5 bases and J by 7 bases. This CDR3 is 11 amino acids long. CDR3 coding DNA: TGTGCCAGCAGTCCGGGGGGGGAGCAGTACTTC. It encodes CASSPGGEQYF.

CDR3 bases: TGTGCCTGGGAGGAGACCTCTGGAAACACCATATATTTT. This gives the protein CAWEETSGNTIYF. The V call is TRBV30, the J call TRBJ1-3, with D hard to call. This CDR3 spans 13 amino acids. V gave up 5 bases and J gave up 0 bases, with 8 bases separating them. Germline V gene sequence: CDR1 GTSNPN, CDR2 SVGIG (reference sequence).

The rearrangement links TRBV9 to TRBJ2-7; D gene uncertain. With 0 bases removed from V and 2 bases from J, the gap between germline ends came to 6 bases. The CDR3 has 13 residues. The germline gives CDR1 SGDLS, CDR2 YYNGEE. The CDR3 spells CASSVVPAYEQYF. The CDR3, as DNA: TGTGCCAGCAGCGTAGTGCCAGCCTACGAGCAGTACTTC.

The rearrangement links TRBV5-1 to TRBJ1-2, with D hard to call. Per the germline V gene, CDR1 is SGHRS and CDR2 is YFSETQ. V dropped 0 bases and J dropped 2 bases, with 11 bases sitting between them. The CDR3 length is 15 residues. This CDR3 reads CASSLGAGSNYGYTF. The CDR3 bases are TGCGCCAGCAGCTTGGGGGCGGGCAGCAACTATGGCTACACCTTC.

The CDR3 coding sequence is TGTGCCAGCAGCCTACAGGGTTACAATGAGCAGTTCTTC. This encodes CASSLQGYNEQFF. This chain links TRBV9 with TRBJ2-1, with D possibly matching TRBD1 (6 bases). The CDR3 runs 13 residues. CDR1 is SGDLS, CDR2 YYNGEE, per germline. V shed 4 bases and J shed 4 bases, with 9 bases lying between them.